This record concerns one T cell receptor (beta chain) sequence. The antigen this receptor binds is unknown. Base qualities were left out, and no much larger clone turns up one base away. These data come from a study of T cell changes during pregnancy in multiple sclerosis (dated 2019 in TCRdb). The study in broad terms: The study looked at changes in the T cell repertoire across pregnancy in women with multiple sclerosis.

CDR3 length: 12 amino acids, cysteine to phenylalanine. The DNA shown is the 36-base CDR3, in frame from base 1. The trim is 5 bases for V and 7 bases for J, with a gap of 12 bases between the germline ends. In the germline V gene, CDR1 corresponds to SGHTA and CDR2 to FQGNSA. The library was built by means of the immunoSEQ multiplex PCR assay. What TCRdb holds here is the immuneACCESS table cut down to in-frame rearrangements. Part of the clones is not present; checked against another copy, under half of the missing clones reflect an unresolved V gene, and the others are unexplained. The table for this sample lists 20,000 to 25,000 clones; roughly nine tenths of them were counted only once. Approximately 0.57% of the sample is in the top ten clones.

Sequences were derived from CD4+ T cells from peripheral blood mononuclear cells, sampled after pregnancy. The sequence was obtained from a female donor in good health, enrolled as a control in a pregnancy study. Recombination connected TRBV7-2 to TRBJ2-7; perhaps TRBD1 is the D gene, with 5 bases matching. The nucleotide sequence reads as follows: TGTGCCAGCAGCCAGGGTAAGGGGGAGCAGTACTTC. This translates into CASSQGKGEQYF.